This T cell receptor (beta chain) was recovered during a study of T cells after yellow fever vaccination. Study-level results: The CD4 and CD8 compartments had a small share of their clonotypes in common. At less than 97% for CD4 and about 87% for CD8, most primary-vaccination clones showed up again after the booster. Weaker in magnitude, the secondary response showed a faster peak on day 5 versus 15.

Worth noting for this clonotype: The antigen is not known.

TCRdb re-called the 5' RACE reads through MiXCR, storing one row per CDR3 protein. In the table there are some 350,000 distinct CDR3 sequences, 8.7% of which are singletons. Unmatched junction bases numbered 6, after V lost 4 bases and J lost 5 bases. Germline V lookup: CDR1 SGHTS, CDR2 YDEGEE. The CDR3 is made up of 14 amino acids. The genes are TRBV5-8 and TRBJ2-5; 9 bases map to TRBD2. Sample: PBMCs, taken on the day of the first yellow fever vaccination. The sequence was obtained from a man younger than 35 who received the YFV17D yellow fever vaccine. DNA of the CDR3: TGTGCCAGCAGCCCTGGCGGGGGGGCGGAGACCCAGTACTTC. Translation: CASSPGGGAETQYF.